This T cell receptor (beta chain) was recovered during a study of blood T cell repertoires in COVID-19. The method was immunoSEQ multiplex PCR; TCRdb's version includes in-frame clones alone and lacks a portion of them. The sample lists 150,000 to 200,000 clones, about 80% seen once, with around 5.5% in the top ten. This CDR3 comprises 9 residues. Trimming took off 7 bases at V and 11 bases at J, with 8 bases between the two ends. Germline CDR1 reads SGHDN; CDR2 reads FVKESK. Sequencing was carried out using PBMCs or T cells enriched from blood (not recorded which). This TCR derives from an older woman with acute COVID-19. The chain carries TRBV14 and TRBJ1-2; no clear D gene. The CDR3 nucleotides are TGTGCCAGCACCTCAGCGTACACCTTC. This codes for CASTSAYTF.